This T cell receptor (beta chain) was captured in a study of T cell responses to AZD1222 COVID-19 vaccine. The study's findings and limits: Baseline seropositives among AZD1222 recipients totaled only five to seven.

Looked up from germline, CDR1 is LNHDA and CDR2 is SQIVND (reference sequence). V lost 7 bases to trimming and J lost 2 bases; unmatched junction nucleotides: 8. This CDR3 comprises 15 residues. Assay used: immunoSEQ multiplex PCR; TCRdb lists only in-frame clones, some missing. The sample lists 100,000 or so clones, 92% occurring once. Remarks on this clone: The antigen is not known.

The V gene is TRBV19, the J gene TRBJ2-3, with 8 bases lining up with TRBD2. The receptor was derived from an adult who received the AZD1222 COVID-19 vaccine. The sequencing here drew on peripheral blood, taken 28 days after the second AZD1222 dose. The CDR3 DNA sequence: TGTGCCAGTAAACGCTGGCGGGGGGACACAGATACGCAGTATTTT. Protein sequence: CASKRWRGDTDTQYF.